This is a list of T cell receptor beta chains from one sample in a study of technical replicates of blood from four donors. Libraries were prepared by immunoSEQ multiplex PCR; TCRdb keeps only in-frame clonotypes and omits some of them. The sample has about 100,000 clones, 94% seen once. Sequenced input: T cells isolated from PBMCs. The receptors originated from a human donor in good health. Each CDR3 is given without its conserved first and last residue. Fields, in order: J gene, V gene, CDR3 length, CDR3 protein.

TRBJ2-1	TRBV5-1	12	ASSLPGLTNEQF
TRBJ1-1	TRBV6-1	11	ASTQGSDTEAF
TRBJ1-5	TRBV27	13	ASSLGGFSNQPQH
TRBJ1-1	TRBV4-1	12	ASSLTQGDTEAF
TRBJ2-3	TRBV10-1	11	ASSERGPDTQY
TRBJ2-7	TRBV6-6	14	ASSYSYAGKDYEQY
TRBJ1-4	TRBV5-6	11	ASSLMDSRTVF
TRBJ2-7	TRBV6-6	10	ASRAGEGEQY
TRBJ2-7	TRBV5-1	16	ASSLFGTGGFSSGEQY
TRBJ2-5	TRBV4-2	15	ASSQVGDRGYGETQY
TRBJ2-1	TRBV28	16	ASNVGAGGTTTYNEQF
TRBJ1-1	TRBV6-5	11	ASHTTANTEAF
TRBJ1-1	TRBV23-1	12	ASSQPGLNTEAF
TRBJ2-7	TRBV10-3	11	AIRAVISYEQY
TRBJ2-7	TRBV4-2	12	ASSQGQGDYEQY
TRBJ2-2	TRBV9	18	ASSAPYGLAGGRRDGELF
TRBJ2-7	TRBV4-1	13	ASSQVGQGVSEQY
TRBJ1-2	TRBV19	13	ASRTPGQGLTGYT
TRBJ1-2	TRBV6-4	11	ASSSGQVGGYT
TRBJ1-4	TRBV5-1	14	ASSLGGAHVDEKLF
TRBJ1-2	TRBV29-1	11	SVGLDRGGGYT
TRBJ2-1	TRBV6-1	16	ASSDRGPGTGAYNEQF
TRBJ1-1	TRBV11-2	11	ASSFEEGLEAF
TRBJ2-7	TRBV6-1	11	ASSETLVVEQY
TRBJ1-5	TRBV28	13	ASSTTGLGNQPQH